The clone carrying this TCR beta chain has a count of ten or more. TCRdb called clones again from the PCR reads with MiXCR. The data contain 22,000 or so clones, roughly a sixth of them singletons. Germline assignment: CDR1 SNHLY and CDR2 FYNNEI. The CDR3 extends over 13 amino acids. Trimming took off 7 bases at V and 1 base at J, with 9 bases between the two ends. This entry belongs to a study of metastatic and nonmetastatic thyroid tumors. Study-level information: A comparison of repertoires was made across blood and tumor or nodule tissue from malignant and benign thyroid patients.

Patients were all untreated before their thyroid surgery. The sequenced material came from blood. The chain recombines TRBV2 with TRBJ2-3, with D possibly matching TRBD2 (6 bases). The receptor's source is a female donor with papillary thyroid cancer or a benign thyroid nodule (not recorded which). Some clones in this sample may be carry-over from other donors' samples. For the CDR3, the DNA is TGTGCCAGCACCTCTAGCGGCACAGATACGCAGTATTTT. Translation: CASTSSGTDTQYF. The full variable domain, with the rest looked up from reference TRBV2 and TRBJ2-3, is EPEVTQTPSHQVTQMGQEVILRCVPISNHLYFYWYRQILGQKVEFLVSFYNNEISEKSEIFDDQFSVERPDGSNFTLKIRSTKLEDSAMYFCASTSSGTDTQYFGPGTRLTVL.